This TCR beta chain is drawn from a study of response to subunit inactivated influenza vaccine. Notes on the study in general: After each seasonal influenza vaccination, few new T cells are recruited, the authors suggested.

TCRdb itself ran the RT-PCR reads through MiXCR, one entry per CDR3 protein. The table records about 780,000 distinct CDR3 sequences, less than 20% of them present only once. The germline V and J ends were trimmed by 2 bases and 1 base, with 12 bases remaining between them. Germline CDR1 and CDR2: SGHRS and YFSETQ. The CDR3 consists of 15 residues. As concerns this clonotype: Its antigen is unidentified.

Specimen: PBMCs from blood, collected around 5 days after vaccination. This sequence was found in a man aged 50-60 years who received an inactivated influenza vaccine. The V and J genes are TRBV5-1 and TRBJ2-5; D is uncertain. Written as DNA, the CDR3 is TGCGCCAGCAGCTTAGGGTGGGCTAGCCAAGAGACCCAGTACTTC. Its translation: CASSLGWASQETQYF.